This T cell receptor beta chain was found in a study of blood T cell repertoires in COVID-19. Study-level background: Italy, Spain and the United States were the sources of the convalescent and acute COVID-19 samples. In each case, the material was cDNA or gDNA derived from T cells, B-cell-depleted T cells, or PBMCs.

The CDR3 length is 15 residues. Germline V gene lookup returns CDR1 MNHNS and CDR2 SASEGT. V dropped 1 base and J dropped 6 bases, with 16 bases sitting between them. Recruits, aged about 18 to 90 years, lived in 24 US areas. Clones were read by immunoSEQ multiplex PCR, and TCRdb kept only the in-frame ones, dropping some. The sample lists roughly 280,000 clones; about 91% were seen once. The clonotype comes from a man in his forties who had been exposed to COVID-19. The genes are TRBV6-1 and TRBJ2-7, with D perhaps matching TRBD1 (7 bases). The sequenced sample consisted of PBMCs or T cells enriched from blood (not recorded which). As DNA, the CDR3 is TGTGCCAGCAGTGAAGTCGCAGGGGGGATTAGCGAGCAGTACTTC. It encodes CASSEVAGGISEQYF.